This TCR beta chain was recovered during a study of post-analysis software for immune sequencing data. This clonotype was observed a few times. The antigen is unknown. Germline CDR1 is SGDLS and CDR2 is YYNGEE. Trimming removed 4 bases from V and 7 bases from J, with 11 bases in between. The CDR3 is 12 residues long. Study findings and constraints: About five TRBV segments were more frequent in patients than controls; TRBV5-6, TRBV5-1 and TRBV20-1 belonged to this group. People with multiple sclerosis had a significantly lower normalized Chao1 diversity than controls did. The authors found that F measure strongly co-clustered same-batch samples.

cDNA libraries of TCR beta carried unique molecular identifiers. Between roughly 1 and 10 million T cells gave rise to hundreds of thousands of cDNA molecules. TCRdb reprocessed the PCR reads with MiXCR, giving one entry per CDR3 protein. This sample has some 800,000 distinct CDR3 sequences, with about 43% found just once. The sequence came from a girl aged 5-17 years with multiple sclerosis. Sequenced: blood. The chain is built from TRBV9 and TRBJ1-2; tentatively, D is TRBD1 (6 bases). DNA of the CDR3: TGTGCCAGCAGCTCTACAGGGAGTGGCTACACCTTC. As protein: CASSSTGSGYTF.